This T cell receptor (beta chain) comes out of a study of blood T cell repertoires in COVID-19. Study as a whole: Samples of COVID-19 (acute and convalescent) were obtained from the United States, Italy and Spain. T cells, B-cell-depleted T cells, or PBMCs provided the cDNA or gDNA that served as material.

Original handling: Amplifying reference gene primers gave estimates of nucleated cell counts. Repertoires were generated with immunoSEQ multiplex PCR, while TCRdb's copy carries only in-frame clones and drops some. V and J calls and clone size are given by that table; D and trimming were obtained from the DNA. The sample has 250,000 to 300,000 clones, more than 70% seen once. The CDR3 totals 15 residues. V lost 1 base and J lost 2, with 15 bases in between. Germline CDR1 reads SQVTM; CDR2 reads ANQGSEA. The sequence came from a woman aged 18 to 35 with acute or convalescent COVID-19. Sequencing used peripheral blood. The gene calls are TRBV29-1 and TRBJ2-7, with D possibly matching TRBD1 (6 bases). The CDR3 sequence: CSVEGLQGDPYEQYF. In DNA, the CDR3 is TGCAGCGTTGAAGGGCTACAGGGAGACCCCTACGAGCAGTACTTC.